Sequencing of this T cell receptor (beta chain) was carried out in a study of T cell changes during pregnancy in multiple sclerosis. The junction had 9 bases not matched to a gene; V was cut back by 5 bases and J by 3 bases. Looked up from germline, CDR1 is SGHAT and CDR2 is FQNNGV. The CDR3 consists of 15 residues. Method: immunoSEQ multiplex PCR; TCRdb's copy keeps in-frame clones and lacks some. The profile shows approximately 100,000 clones, roughly 93% of them singletons. This clone occurred a few times. The chain is built from TRBV11-2 and TRBJ2-5, with TRBD1 matching over 7 bases. This clonotype was sampled from a female donor with multiple sclerosis, enrolled in a pregnancy study. The starting material was peripheral blood, obtained after pregnancy. This CDR3 reads CASSPRGFVEETQYF. In DNA form, the CDR3 reads TGTGCCAGCAGCCCCAGGGGGTTTGTGGAAGAGACCCAGTACTTC.